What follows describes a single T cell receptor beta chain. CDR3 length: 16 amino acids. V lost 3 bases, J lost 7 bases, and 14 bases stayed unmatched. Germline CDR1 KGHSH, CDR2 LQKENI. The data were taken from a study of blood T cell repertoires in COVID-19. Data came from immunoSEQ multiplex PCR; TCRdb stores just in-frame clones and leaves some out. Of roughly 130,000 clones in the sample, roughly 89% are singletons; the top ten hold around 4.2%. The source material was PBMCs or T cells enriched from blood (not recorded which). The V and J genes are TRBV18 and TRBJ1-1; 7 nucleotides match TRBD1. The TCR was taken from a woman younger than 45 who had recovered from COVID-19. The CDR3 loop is CASSPRDRAYLYEAFF. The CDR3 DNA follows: TGTGCCAGCTCACCTCGGGACAGAGCTTACTTATATGAAGCTTTCTTT.